Shown below are 15 T cell receptor beta chains from a single sample sequenced in a study of T cell responses to AZD1222 COVID-19 vaccine. TCRdb's copy holds only in-frame clones and misses some; the assay was immunoSEQ multiplex PCR. Of around 85,000 clones listed, 85% to 90% are singletons. This specimen was peripheral blood, taken 28 days after the second AZD1222 dose. These receptors originate from an adult who received the AZD1222 COVID-19 vaccine.

The chain has TRBV27 and TRBJ1-3, with TRBD1 matching 11 bases. V lost 6 bases, J lost 8 bases, and 12 bases stayed unmatched. The CDR3 sequence is 16 residues long. CDR1 is MNHEY, CDR2 SMNVEV, per germline (reference sequence). This chain's CDR3 is CASSRSIGQGADTIYF. CDR3 bases: TGTGCCAGCAGCCGATCAATCGGACAGGGGGCCGACACCATATATTTT.

The chain employs TRBV7-2 and TRBJ2-1; D is unresolved. Germline values: CDR1 SGHTA, CDR2 FQGNSA. V was pared by 5 bases and J by 5 bases, with 13 bases between. This CDR3 region has 14 residues. The CDR3 nucleotides are TGTGCCAGCAGCCCGTGGCCGAGGCACAATGAGCAGTTCTTC. Protein sequence: CASSPWPRHNEQFF.

The V call is TRBV7-8, the J call TRBJ1-5; D is unresolved. V was shortened by 5 bases and J by 0 bases, with 14 bases between the two germline ends. The V gene's germline CDR1 is SGHVS and CDR2 FQNEAQ. This CDR3 is built from 16 residues. The chain's CDR3 is CASSPRTGYSNQPQHF. In DNA form, the CDR3 reads TGTGCCAGCAGCCCCAGGACGGGTTATAGCAATCAGCCCCAGCATTTT.

The chain recombines TRBV7-6 with TRBJ1-4; 7 positions agree with TRBD1. The CDR3 runs to 15 residues. From germline, CDR1 is SGHVS and CDR2 FNYEAQ. The ends lost 5 bases at V and 8 bases at J; junction bases unmatched: 11. CDR3 in amino acids: CASSVQGGSQEKLFF. The CDR3 bases are TGTGCCAGCAGCGTCCAGGGGGGATCCCAGGAAAAACTGTTTTTT.

The rearrangement uses TRBV27 and TRBJ1-5; possibly TRBD1 for D (5 bases). CDR1 and CDR2 (germline): MNHEY, SMNVEV (reference sequence). The germline V and J ends were trimmed by 0 bases and 4 bases, with 10 bases remaining between them. The CDR3 contains 15 residues. The CDR3 spells CASSLSGGGNQPQHF. The CDR3 coding sequence is TGTGCCAGCAGTTTATCGGGGGGGGGAAATCAGCCCCAGCATTTT.

V and J are TRBV13 and TRBJ2-3; D gene ambiguous. CDR1 and CDR2 from the germline V gene are PRHDT and FYEKMQ (reference sequence). This CDR3 is built from 12 residues. Trimming stripped 8 bases from V and 1 base from J, with 7 bases between. CDR3 amino acids: CASRWGTDTQYF. CDR3 nucleotide sequence: TGTGCCAGCCGATGGGGCACAGATACGCAGTATTTT.

The chain couples TRBV11-2 to TRBJ1-1; D unresolved. CDR3 length equals 14 residues. Germline CDR1 reads SGHAT; CDR2 reads FQNNGV. V shed 5 bases and J shed 4 bases, with 14 bases lying between them. CDR3 nucleotide sequence: TGTGCCAGCAGCCCCATCAGTGGGTTCACTGAAGCTTTCTTT. Its translation: CASSPISGFTEAFF.

The rearrangement uses TRBV5-1 and TRBJ1-2, with D possibly being TRBD1 (6 bases). Trimming stripped 0 bases from V and 4 bases from J, with 19 bases between. Germline CDR1 reads SGHRS; CDR2 reads YFSETQ. The CDR3 runs to 17 residues. The CDR3 DNA reads TGCGCCAGCAGCTTGGCCGAGGGGGTTTCCTATACCTATGGCTACACCTTC. It codes for CASSLAEGVSYTYGYTF. The variable domain in full, completed from reference TRBV5-1 and TRBJ1-2, reads KAGVTQTPRYLIKTRGQQVTLSCSPISGHRSVSWYQQTPGQGLQFLFEYFSETQRNKGNFPGRFSGRQFSNSRSEMNVSTLELGDSALYLCASSLAEGVSYTYGYTFGSGTRLTVV.

The rearrangement uses TRBV6-6 and TRBJ2-7; D possibly corresponds to TRBD2 (5 bases). The CDR3 consists of 14 residues. V shed 5 bases and J shed 4 bases, with 15 bases lying between them. Germline V gene sequence: CDR1 MNHNY, CDR2 SVGAGI (reference sequence). The CDR3 bases are TGTGCCAGCAGTAGCGGCCGAGGAATGTACGAGCAGTACTTC. This encodes CASSSGRGMYEQYF.

The chain recombines TRBV27 with TRBJ1-1, with 7 bases matching TRBD1. The CDR3 sequence is 15 residues long. V gave up 3 bases and J gave up 1 base; unmatched junction bases: 5. The germline CDR1 and CDR2 sequences are MNHEY and SMNVEV (reference sequence). The CDR3 sequence: CASSFGGQENTEAFF. The CDR3 DNA reads TGTGCCAGCAGTTTTGGCGGACAGGAGAACACTGAAGCTTTCTTT.

The chain joins TRBV4-1 to TRBJ1-5, with D unresolved. Germline V lookup: CDR1 MGHRA, CDR2 YSYEKL. V was pared by 8 bases and J by 4 bases, with 9 bases between. The CDR3 loop spans 12 amino acids. The CDR3 spells CASGEWNQPQHF. The CDR3 region has the DNA TGCGCCAGCGGGGAATGGAATCAGCCCCAGCATTTT.

The V gene is TRBV24-1, the J gene TRBJ2-2; 11 nucleotides agree with TRBD1. V was clipped by 4 bases and J by 5 bases; unmatched bases: 5. The V gene's germline CDR1 is KGHDR and CDR2 SFDVKD. This CDR3 comprises 16 residues. The CDR3 nucleotides are TGTGCCACCAGTGACGGGACAGGGGGAGAAACCGGGGAGCTGTTTTTT. This gives the protein CATSDGTGGETGELFF.

The V gene is TRBV5-1, the J gene TRBJ1-1, with 8 positions matching TRBD1. Germline V gene lookup returns CDR1 SGHRS and CDR2 YFSETQ. The junction had 6 bases not matched to a gene; V was cut back by 7 bases and J by 4 bases. CDR3 length: 13 amino acids. In DNA form, the CDR3 reads TGCGCCAGCGCAGGGGGCGAGGGCACTGAAGCTTTCTTT. Translated: CASAGGEGTEAFF.

This chain joins TRBV3-1 (or the pseudogene TRBV3-2) and TRBJ1-4; 9 bases are a match to TRBD1. The length of the CDR3 is 17 residues. Germline CDR1 is LGHDT and CDR2 is YNNKEL (reference sequence). The trim removed 3 bases at V and 0 bases at J, leaving 5 bases unmatched. CDR3 nucleotide sequence: TGTGCCAGCAGCCATTACGACAGGGGGTCAACTAATGAAAAACTGTTTTTT. Its protein product is CASSHYDRGSTNEKLFF.

V usage is TRBV19 and J usage is TRBJ1-2; weak D call: TRBD1 (5 bases). Trimming stripped 8 bases from V and 6 bases from J, with 19 bases between. CDR3 length: 14 residues. Germline lookup yields CDR1 LNHDA and CDR2 SQIVND (reference sequence). The CDR3: CASVLEADRDGYTF. Here the CDR3 DNA reads TGTGCCAGTGTCCTGGAGGCAGACAGAGATGGCTACACCTTC.